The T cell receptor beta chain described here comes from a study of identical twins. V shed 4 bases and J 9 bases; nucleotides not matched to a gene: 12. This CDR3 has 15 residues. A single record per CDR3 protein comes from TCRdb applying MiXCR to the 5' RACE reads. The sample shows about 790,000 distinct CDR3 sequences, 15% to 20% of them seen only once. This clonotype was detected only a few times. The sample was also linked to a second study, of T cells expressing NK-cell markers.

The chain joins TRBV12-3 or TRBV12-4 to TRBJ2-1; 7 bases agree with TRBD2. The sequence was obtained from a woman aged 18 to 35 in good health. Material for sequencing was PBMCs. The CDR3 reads CASSSPGGVRSEQFF. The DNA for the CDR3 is TGTGCCAGCAGTTCGCCGGGAGGAGTGAGAAGTGAGCAGTTCTTC.